This T cell receptor (beta chain) was sequenced for a study of blood T cells in healthy people across ages. Study-wide results and caveats: In long-lived donors, naive CD4+ cell counts and diversity exceeded those of aged donors.

The ends were cut back, 2 bases at V and 0 bases at J, with 17 bases in the middle. CDR3 length: 18 amino acids. Germline values: CDR1 MNHNS, CDR2 SASEGT. PCR was performed a second time for roughly 7 to 11 cycles using a sample-barcoded 5' primer and a J-beta primer mix. Sequencing recovered at least 2.5 million CDR3-containing paired-end reads from each sample. TCRdb re-analysed the 5' RACE reads in MiXCR, keeping a single row per CDR3 protein. This sample has over a million distinct CDR3 sequences, with about 45% found just once. Notes on this clonotype: Its cognate antigen is unknown.

The receptor was isolated from a woman aged 18-29 years in good health. This sequence joins TRBV6-1 and TRBJ2-4; D gene unclear. The sequenced sample consisted of blood. The chain's CDR3 is CASSERDPSLLAKNIQYF. The CDR3 DNA is TGTGCCAGCAGTGAACGAGATCCATCACTCCTAGCCAAAAACATTCAGTACTTC.